Listed below are T cell receptor beta chains from one sample, sequenced in a study of cytomegalovirus exposure and HLA in healthy donors. Using immunoSEQ multiplex PCR, the repertoire was profiled, and TCRdb retains in-frame clones only, with some absent. The table lists roughly 99,000 clones, 79% of them singletons. The specimen sequenced was PBMCs. The receptors derive from a woman aged 40-49 years in good health and CMV-seronegative. Each CDR3 is given with its conserved first and last residue. The D gene is left open where the match is weak. Rows give clone size only sometimes, using once, few, many, or a class for an expanded clone.

TRBD1,TRBJ1-1,TRBV28,-,CASSLSRTGGKTEAFF,TGTGCCAGCAGTTTATCCCGGACAGGGGGGAAGACTGAAGCTTTCTTT
TRBD1,TRBJ1-2,TRBV9,-,CASSAWTGSNYGYTF,TGTGCCAGCAGCGCCTGGACAGGATCCAACTATGGCTACACCTTC
TRBD1,TRBJ2-5,TRBV5-4,once,CASSLRDRAQETQYF,TGTGCCAGCAGCCTAAGGGACAGAGCTCAAGAGACCCAGTACTTC
TRBD2,TRBJ2-1,TRBV5-1,-,CASSPRLAGAEQFF,TGCGCCAGCAGCCCACGACTAGCGGGGGCTGAGCAGTTCTTC
TRBD1,TRBJ1-6,TRBV2,-,CASRQSTGSGYSPLHF,TGTGCCAGCAGACAATCGACAGGGTCTGGTTATTCACCCCTCCACTTT
-,TRBJ2-5,TRBV27,-,CASSRAGTGLETQYF,TGTGCCAGCAGTCGGGCCGGCACAGGGTTAGAGACCCAGTACTTC
TRBD2,TRBJ2-3,TRBV7-8,-,CASTGGLAGGNTQYF,TGTGCCAGCACCGGGGGACTAGCGGGGGGGAATACGCAGTATTTT
TRBD2,TRBJ2-3,TRBV7-9,-,CAHRGAGGRSDTQYF,TGTGCCCACCGTGGGGCGGGGGGGCGATCAGATACGCAGTATTTT
-,TRBJ1-5,TRBV28,-,CASKAGLPNQPQHF,TGTGCCAGCAAGGCAGGGCTACCTAATCAGCCCCAGCATTTT
-,TRBJ2-2,TRBV6-4,-,CASSDVGHTGELFF,TGTGCCAGCAGTGACGTGGGGCACACCGGGGAGCTGTTTTTT
-,TRBJ1-2,TRBV10-1,few,CASSGGSAGSLRYGYTF,TGCGCCAGCAGTGGGGGCAGTGCAGGTTCTCTTCGGTATGGCTACACCTTC